This TCR beta chain was obtained from a study of beta chain features in type 1 diabetes. Study-level points and caveats: TCRB CDR3s were moderately but significantly shorter in Type 1 diabetes patients in all four CD4+ subsets. The similarity of naive, central memory and Treg TCRB repertoires appeared greater among patients than among healthy donors.

A few counts support this clone. Its antigen is unknown. Reverse transcribing all isolated RNA meant expressed TCRB transcripts were sequenced. Clones were read by immunoSEQ multiplex PCR, and TCRdb kept only the in-frame ones, dropping some. The table has 200,000 to 250,000 clones, over 8.5% seen once. This CDR3 has 14 residues. V lost 3 bases and J lost 9, with 21 bases in between. Germline values: CDR1 SQVTM, CDR2 ANQGSEA. The sample was naive CD4+ T cells from blood. The TCR comes from a woman aged 18-29 years in good health. The V call is TRBV29-1, the J call TRBJ2-7; TRBD1 is a possible D gene (5 bases). CDR3 DNA sequence: TGCAGCGTTGAGGGTTTTCGTGACAGCCCGGGGCAGTACTTC. Amino acid sequence: CSVEGFRDSPGQYF.